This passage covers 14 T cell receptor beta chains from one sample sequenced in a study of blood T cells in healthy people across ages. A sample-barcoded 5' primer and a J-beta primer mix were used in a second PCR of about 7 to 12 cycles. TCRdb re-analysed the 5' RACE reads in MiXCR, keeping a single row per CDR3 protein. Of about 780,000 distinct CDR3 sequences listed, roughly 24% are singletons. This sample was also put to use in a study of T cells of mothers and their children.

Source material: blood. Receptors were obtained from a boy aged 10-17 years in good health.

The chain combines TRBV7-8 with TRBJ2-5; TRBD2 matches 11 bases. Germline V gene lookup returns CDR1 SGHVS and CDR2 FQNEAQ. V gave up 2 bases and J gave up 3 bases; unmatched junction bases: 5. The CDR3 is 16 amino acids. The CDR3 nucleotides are TGTGCCAGCAGCTTACGACTAGCGGGATTGAAAGAGACCCAGTACTTC. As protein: CASSLRLAGLKETQYF.

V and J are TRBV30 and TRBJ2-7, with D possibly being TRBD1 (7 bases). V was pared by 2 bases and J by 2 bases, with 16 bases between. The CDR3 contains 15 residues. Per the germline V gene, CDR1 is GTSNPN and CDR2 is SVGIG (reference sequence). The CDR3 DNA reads TGTGCCTGGAGTCCTCGGGCAGGGGGGACCTACGAGCAGTACTTC. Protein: CAWSPRAGGTYEQYF.

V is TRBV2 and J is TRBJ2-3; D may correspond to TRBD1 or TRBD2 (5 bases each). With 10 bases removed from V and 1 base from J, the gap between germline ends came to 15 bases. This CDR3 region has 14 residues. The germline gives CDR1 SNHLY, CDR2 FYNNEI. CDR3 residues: CAMARDRRTDTQYF. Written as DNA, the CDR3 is TGTGCCATGGCCCGGGACCGACGCACAGATACGCAGTATTTT.

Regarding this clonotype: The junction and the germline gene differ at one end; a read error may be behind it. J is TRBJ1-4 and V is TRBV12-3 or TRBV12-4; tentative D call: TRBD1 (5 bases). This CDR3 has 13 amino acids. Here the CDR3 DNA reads TGTGCCGGCAGTTTGCAGGGACGCGAAAAACTGTTTTTT. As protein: CAGSLQGREKLFF.

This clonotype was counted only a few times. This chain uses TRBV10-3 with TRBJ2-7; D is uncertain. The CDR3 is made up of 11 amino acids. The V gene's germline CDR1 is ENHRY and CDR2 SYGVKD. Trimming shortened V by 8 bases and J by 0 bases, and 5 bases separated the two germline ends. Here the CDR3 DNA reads TGTGCCATCGGCAGCTCCTACGAGCAGTACTTC. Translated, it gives CAIGSSYEQYF.

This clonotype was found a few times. The CDR3 is CASSLDARSRGYTF. The CDR3 DNA reads as TGTGCCAGCAGCTTAGATGCCAGATCTCGGGGCTACACCTTC. The chain is built from TRBV7-2 and TRBJ1-2, with unresolved D. Trimming removed 1 base from V and 8 bases from J, with 14 bases in between. The CDR3 contains 14 residues. Germline V gives CDR1 SGHTA, CDR2 FQGNSA.

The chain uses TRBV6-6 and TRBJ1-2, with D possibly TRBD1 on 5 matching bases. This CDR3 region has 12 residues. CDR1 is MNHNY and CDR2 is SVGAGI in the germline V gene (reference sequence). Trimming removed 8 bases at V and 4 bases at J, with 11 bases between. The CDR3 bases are TGTGCCAGCGGGGGAGAGGTCTATGGCTACACCTTC. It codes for CASGGEVYGYTF.

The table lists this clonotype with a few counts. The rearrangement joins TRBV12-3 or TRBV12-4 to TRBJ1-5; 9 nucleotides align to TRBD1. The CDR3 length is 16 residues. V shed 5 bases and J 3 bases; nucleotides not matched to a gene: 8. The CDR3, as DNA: TGTGCCAGCAGTCCAAGCGGGACAGGGCCCAATCAGCCCCAGCATTTT. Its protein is CASSPSGTGPNQPQHF.

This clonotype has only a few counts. CDR3 nucleotides: TGTGCCAGCAGATCCCTTGCGGGGGGACTCAGCGAGCAGTACTTC. Its protein is CASRSLAGGLSEQYF. The rearrangement uses TRBV6-5 and TRBJ2-7; 8 bases fit TRBD2. The junction had 13 bases not matched to a gene; V was cut back by 6 bases and J by 6 bases. This CDR3 is built from 15 residues. From germline, CDR1 is MNHEY and CDR2 SVGAGI.

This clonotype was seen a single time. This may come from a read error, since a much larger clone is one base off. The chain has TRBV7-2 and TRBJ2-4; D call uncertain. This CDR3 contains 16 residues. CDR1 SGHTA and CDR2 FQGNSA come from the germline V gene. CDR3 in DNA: TGTGTCAGCAGCTCCGCGACGGGTCTAGCCAAAAACATTCAGTACTTC. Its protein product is CVSSSATGLAKNIQYF. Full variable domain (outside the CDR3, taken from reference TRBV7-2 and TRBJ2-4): GAGVSQSPSNKVTEKGKDVELRCDPISGHTALYWYRQSLGQGLEFLIYFQGNSAPDKSGLPSDRFSAERTGGSVSTLTIQRTQQEDSAVYLCVSSSATGLAKNIQYFGAGTRLSVL.

The chain's CDR3 is CASSEAGQGNSPLHF. The CDR3 bases are TGTGCCAGCAGTGAAGCGGGGCAGGGGAATTCACCCCTCCACTTT. The chain recombines TRBV6-1 with TRBJ1-6; D is possibly TRBD1 (6 bases). V gave up 0 bases and J gave up 7 bases, with 10 bases separating them. The CDR3 consists of 15 residues. Germline V CDR1 and CDR2: MNHNS, SASEGT.

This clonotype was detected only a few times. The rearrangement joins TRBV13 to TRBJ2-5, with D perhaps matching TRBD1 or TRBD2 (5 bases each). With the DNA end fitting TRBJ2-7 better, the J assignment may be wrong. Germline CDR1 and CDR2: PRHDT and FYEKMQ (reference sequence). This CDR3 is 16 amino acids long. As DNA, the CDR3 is TGTGCCAGCAGCTTAAATCGGGGTCAGGGCGTCTACGAGCAGTACTTC. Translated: CASSLNRGQGVYEQYF.

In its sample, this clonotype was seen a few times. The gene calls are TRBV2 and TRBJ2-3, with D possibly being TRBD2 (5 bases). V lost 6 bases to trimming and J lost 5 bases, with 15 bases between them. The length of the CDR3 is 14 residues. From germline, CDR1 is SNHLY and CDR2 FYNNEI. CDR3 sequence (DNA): TGTGCCAGCAGCGCTAGCAATTTGGTAGATACGCAGTATTTT. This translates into CASSASNLVDTQYF.

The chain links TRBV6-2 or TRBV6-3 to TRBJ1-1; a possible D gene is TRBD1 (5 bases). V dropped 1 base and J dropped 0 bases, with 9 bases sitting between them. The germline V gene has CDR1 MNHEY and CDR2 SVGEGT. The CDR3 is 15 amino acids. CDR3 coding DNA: TGTGCCAGCAGTTACTGGGGCCGAATGAACACTGAAGCTTTCTTT. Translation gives CASSYWGRMNTEAFF.